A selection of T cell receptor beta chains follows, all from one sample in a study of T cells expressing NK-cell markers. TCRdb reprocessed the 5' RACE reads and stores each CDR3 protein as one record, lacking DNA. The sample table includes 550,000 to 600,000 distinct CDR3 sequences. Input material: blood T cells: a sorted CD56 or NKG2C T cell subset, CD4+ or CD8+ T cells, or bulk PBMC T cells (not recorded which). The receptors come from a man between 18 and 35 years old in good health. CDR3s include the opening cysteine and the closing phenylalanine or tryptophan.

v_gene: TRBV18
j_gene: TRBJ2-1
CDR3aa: CASSPRQGSTNEQFF

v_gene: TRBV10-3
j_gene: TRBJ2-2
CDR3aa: CANGRDRTGELFF

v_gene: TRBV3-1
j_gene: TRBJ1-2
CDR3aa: CASSQGRPDPLLGYTF

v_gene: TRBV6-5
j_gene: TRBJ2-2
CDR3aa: CASSSPGTGELFF

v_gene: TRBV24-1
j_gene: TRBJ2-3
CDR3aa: CATSELGGLGPTDTQYF

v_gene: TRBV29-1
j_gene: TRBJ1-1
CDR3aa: CSVINRESGAFF

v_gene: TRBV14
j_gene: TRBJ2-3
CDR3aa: CASSQVVTSGRATQYF

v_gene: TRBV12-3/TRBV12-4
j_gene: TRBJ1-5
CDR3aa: CASSLVKGGGQPQHF

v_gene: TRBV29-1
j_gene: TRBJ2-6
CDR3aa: CSVLDTQGSGANVLTF

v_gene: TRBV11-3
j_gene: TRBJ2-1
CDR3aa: CASSPRYGEDYNEQFF

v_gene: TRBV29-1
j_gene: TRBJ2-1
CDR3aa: CSVPGSGRAGGEQFF

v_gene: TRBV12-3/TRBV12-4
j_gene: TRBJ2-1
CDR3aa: CASSLPTQNNEQFF

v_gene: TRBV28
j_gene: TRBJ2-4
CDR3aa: CASSFLAGGGNIQYF

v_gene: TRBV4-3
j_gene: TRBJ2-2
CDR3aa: CASSQDWSAASANTGELFF

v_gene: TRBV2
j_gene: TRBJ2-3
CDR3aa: CASSYGVLQGYF

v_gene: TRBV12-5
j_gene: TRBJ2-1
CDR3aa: CASGVGLAGYNEQFF

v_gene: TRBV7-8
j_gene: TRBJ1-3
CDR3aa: CASSLVRRENRNTIYF